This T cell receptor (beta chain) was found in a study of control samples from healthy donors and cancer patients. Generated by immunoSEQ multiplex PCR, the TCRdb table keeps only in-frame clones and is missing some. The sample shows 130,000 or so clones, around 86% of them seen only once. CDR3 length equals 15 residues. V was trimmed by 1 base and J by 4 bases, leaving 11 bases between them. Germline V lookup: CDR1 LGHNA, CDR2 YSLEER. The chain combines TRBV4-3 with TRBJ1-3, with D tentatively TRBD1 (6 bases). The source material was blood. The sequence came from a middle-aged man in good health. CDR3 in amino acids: CASSQGRQDGNTIYF. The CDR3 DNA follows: TGCGCCAGCAGCCAAGGCCGACAGGACGGAAACACCATATATTTT.